The entry that follows covers one T cell receptor beta chain sequence. Its specificity is not known. Germline CDR1 and CDR2: SGHRS and YFSETQ. CDR3 length: 16 residues. V dropped 2 bases and J dropped 4; count of bases not matched to a gene: 10. For the second PCR, which ran for 7 to 11 cycles, a sample-barcoded 5' primer and a J-beta primer mix were used. TCRdb processed the 5' RACE reads anew with MiXCR; each CDR3 protein has one entry. Here the sample spans around 2 million distinct CDR3 sequences, around 40% being singletons. The data were obtained in a study of blood T cells in healthy people across ages. General study results and limits: Age brought a roughly linear fall in TCR beta diversity measured per million T cells. Unknown donor CMV status possibly confounded expanded clonotype changes. PBMCs went unsorted, and a conclusive naive versus antigen-experienced comparison was therefore prevented.

Sequences were obtained from blood. The rearrangement uses TRBV5-1 and TRBJ2-5; TRBD2 matches 8 bases. The receptor was isolated from a human donor in good health. The CDR3 here is CASSLGGGGPGETQYF. CDR3 nucleotides: TGCGCCAGCAGCTTAGGCGGCGGGGGGCCGGGAGAGACCCAGTACTTC.